Listed below are T cell receptor beta chains from one sample, sequenced in a study of blood T cells in healthy people across ages. TCRdb fed the 5' RACE reads into MiXCR, producing one record per CDR3 protein. The repertoire holds about 1.1 million distinct CDR3 sequences, with 30% to 40% as singletons. The sequencing sample was made of blood. The receptors derive from a man aged 18 to 29 in good health. Each CDR3 is given without its conserved first and last residue. Fields, in order: D gene, V gene, CDR3 protein. D genes are given only for firm matches.

d_gene: TRBD1; v_gene: TRBV4-1; CDR3aa: AGSPTGTVNYNEQF
d_gene: .; v_gene: TRBV18; CDR3aa: ASSPWASDEQF
d_gene: .; v_gene: TRBV9; CDR3aa: ASSVGGGGTEAF
d_gene: .; v_gene: TRBV15; CDR3aa: ATSRDMGQPQH
d_gene: .; v_gene: TRBV5-5; CDR3aa: ASSLVEGIPGELF
d_gene: .; v_gene: TRBV6-6; CDR3aa: ASSPRTPLGEKLF
d_gene: .; v_gene: TRBV29-1; CDR3aa: GAVGEDLYEQY
d_gene: TRBD2; v_gene: TRBV28; CDR3aa: ASTAGTTETQY
d_gene: .; v_gene: TRBV28; CDR3aa: ASRRLGSPRRNYGYT
d_gene: .; v_gene: TRBV20-1; CDR3aa: SARDLFRGGVSSTDTQY
d_gene: .; v_gene: TRBV5-6; CDR3aa: ASSLRDPNTEAF
d_gene: .; v_gene: TRBV19; CDR3aa: ASSQGLGVNIQY
d_gene: .; v_gene: TRBV27; CDR3aa: ASSPSNRPDEKLF
d_gene: .; v_gene: TRBV4-1; CDR3aa: ASRPLGGRGTEAF
d_gene: TRBD2; v_gene: TRBV27; CDR3aa: ASSLLPPPGGYEQF
d_gene: .; v_gene: TRBV29-1; CDR3aa: SGGGSDTEAF